Listed below are T cell receptor beta chains from one sample, sequenced in a study of blood T cells in healthy people across ages. TCRdb used MiXCR to reprocess the 5' RACE reads, holding one entry per CDR3 protein. The sample lists 1.4 million to 1.5 million distinct CDR3 sequences; about 40% were seen once. Sequenced input: blood. The receptors come from a young woman in good health. Both conserved end residues are part of each CDR3. A D gene is named only where the DNA matches it firmly. Size is omitted from some rows. Given values are once, few, many or a class for expanded clones.

j_gene,v_gene,d_gene,abundance,CDR3aa,CDR3nt
TRBJ1-2,TRBV4-1,-,-,CASSQGSYNGYTF,TGCGCCAGCAGCCAAGGTTCCTACAATGGCTACACCTTC
TRBJ2-5,TRBV11-2,TRBD1,-,CASSLGQGDKRNEQYF,TGTGCCAGCAGCTTAGGGCAGGGGGATAAACGGAATGAGCAGTACTTC
TRBJ2-5,TRBV6-7,TRBD1,-,CASRGWTGLADKTQYF,TGTGCCAGCAGGGGTTGGACAGGGCTTGCTGACAAGACCCAGTACTTC
TRBJ2-3,TRBV9,-,-,CASSVVGSHTDTQYF,TGTGCCAGCAGCGTAGTGGGCTCGCACACAGATACGCAGTATTTT
TRBJ2-1,TRBV11-2,-,-,CASSVRGDEQFF,TGTGCCAGCAGCGTGAGGGGAGATGAGCAGTTCTTC
TRBJ1-5,TRBV30,TRBD1,few,CAWSKRDRRNQPQHF,TGTGCCTGGAGTAAGCGGGACAGGAGGAATCAGCCCCAGCATTTT
TRBJ1-3,TRBV7-3,-,few,CASSSQTDSSGNTIYF,TGTGCCAGCAGCTCGCAGACCGACAGCTCTGGAAACACCATATATTTT
TRBJ2-3,TRBV7-2,TRBD2,-,CASARGTSGSPSTDTQYF,TGTGCCAGCGCGAGGGGGACTAGCGGAAGCCCTAGCACAGATACGCAGTATTTT
TRBJ2-5,TRBV29-1,TRBD2,-,CSVVASGGETQYF,TGCAGCGTTGTAGCTAGCGGGGGAGAGACCCAGTACTTC
TRBJ2-5,TRBV12-5,TRBD2,few,CASGLPGTSGSKETQYF,TGTGCTAGTGGCCTGCCCGGGACTAGCGGGAGTAAAGAGACCCAGTACTTC
TRBJ2-7,TRBV4-1,TRBD2,-,CASSPTTSEYEQYF,TGCGCCAGCAGCCCGACTACTAGCGAATACGAGCAGTACTTC
TRBJ2-1,TRBV29-1,TRBD2,-,CSGHTTSGGYNEQFF,TGCAGCGGCCACACGACTAGCGGGGGATACAATGAGCAGTTCTTC
TRBJ1-6,TRBV7-2,-,few,CASSYYNSPLHF,TGTGCCAGCAGCTACTATAATTCACCCCTCCACTTT
TRBJ2-7,TRBV4-1,TRBD1,-,CASSPTLGGVSLYEQYF,TGCGCCAGCAGTCCTACCTTAGGGGGCGTTTCACTCTACGAGCAGTACTTC
TRBJ2-7,TRBV11-2,TRBD1,-,CASSRDREYEQYF,TGTGCCAGCAGCCGGGACAGGGAATACGAGCAGTACTTC
TRBJ1-4,TRBV29-1,-,-,CSVVLARGKNEKLFF,TGCAGCGTTGTTTTAGCCAGGGGAAAGAATGAAAAACTGTTTTTT
TRBJ2-1,TRBV20-1,-,few,CSANAQWDNEQFF,TGCAGTGCCAATGCTCAATGGGACAATGAGCAGTTCTTC
TRBJ2-3,TRBV20-1,TRBD2,-,CSALSGGPFSTDTQYF,TGCAGTGCACTTAGCGGGGGACCATTTAGCACAGATACGCAGTATTTT
TRBJ2-2,TRBV20-1,-,few,CSASRGHLNTGELFF,TGCAGTGCTTCCCGGGGACACCTGAACACCGGGGAGCTGTTTTTT
TRBJ2-7,TRBV5-1,TRBD1,many,CASSLQDRGYEQYF,TGCGCCAGCAGCTTGCAGGACAGGGGCTACGAGCAGTACTTC
TRBJ2-1,TRBV20-1,-,few,CSAPGDTSWETQFF,TGCAGTGCTCCGGGGGATACTAGTTGGGAGACCCAGTTCTTC
TRBJ1-1,TRBV29-1,-,few,CSVDLVVTEAFF,TGCAGCGTTGATTTGGTGGTCACTGAAGCTTTCTTT
TRBJ1-1,TRBV3-1,-,once,CASSQADTRQAFF,TGTGCCAGCAGCCAGGCCGATACAAGGCAAGCTTTCTTT
TRBJ2-1,TRBV12-5,-,few,CASGFSTGSWNEQFF,TGTGCTAGTGGTTTTTCAACGGGATCCTGGAATGAGCAGTTCTTC
TRBJ2-7,TRBV29-1,-,few,CSVKTGSRYEQYF,TGCAGCGTTAAGACAGGTAGTCGCTACGAGCAGTACTTC
TRBJ1-6,TRBV12-3/TRBV12-4,-,few,CASSFRFGKSSYNSPLHF,TGTGCCAGCAGTTTTCGTTTTGGCAAGAGCTCCTATAATTCACCCCTCCACTTT